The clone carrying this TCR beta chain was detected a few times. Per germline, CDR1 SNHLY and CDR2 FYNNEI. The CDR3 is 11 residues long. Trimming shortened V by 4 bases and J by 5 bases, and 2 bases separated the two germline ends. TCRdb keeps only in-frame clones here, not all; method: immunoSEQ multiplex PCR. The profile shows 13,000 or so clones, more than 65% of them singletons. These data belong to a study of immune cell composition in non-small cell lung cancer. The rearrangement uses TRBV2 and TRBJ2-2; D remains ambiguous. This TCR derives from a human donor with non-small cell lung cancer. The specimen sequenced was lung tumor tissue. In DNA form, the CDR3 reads TGTGCCAGCAGTGCGACCGGGGAGCTGTTTTTT. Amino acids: CASSATGELFF.